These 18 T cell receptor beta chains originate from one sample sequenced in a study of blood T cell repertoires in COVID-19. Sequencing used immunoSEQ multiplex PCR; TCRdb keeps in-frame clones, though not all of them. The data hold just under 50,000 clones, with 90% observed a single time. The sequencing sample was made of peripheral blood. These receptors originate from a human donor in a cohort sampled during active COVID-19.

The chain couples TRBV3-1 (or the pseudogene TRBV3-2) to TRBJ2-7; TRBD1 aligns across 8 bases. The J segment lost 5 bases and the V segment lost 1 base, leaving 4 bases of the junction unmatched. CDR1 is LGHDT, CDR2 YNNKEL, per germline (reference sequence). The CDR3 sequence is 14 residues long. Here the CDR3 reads CASSQVAGGNEQYF. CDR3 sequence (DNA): TGTGCCAGCAGCCAAGTGGCAGGGGGCAACGAGCAGTACTTC.

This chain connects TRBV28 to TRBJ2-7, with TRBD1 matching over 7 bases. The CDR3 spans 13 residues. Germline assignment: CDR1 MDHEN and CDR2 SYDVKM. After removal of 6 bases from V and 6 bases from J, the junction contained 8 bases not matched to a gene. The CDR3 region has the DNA TGTGCCAGCAGCCCAGACAGGGCTGGCGAGCAGTACTTC. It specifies CASSPDRAGEQYF.

The CDR3 spells CASSLAGDFSQFF. The DNA of the CDR3 is TGTGCCAGCAGCCTAGCGGGAGATTTCTCGCAGTTCTTC. This chain joins TRBV3-1 (or the pseudogene TRBV3-2) and TRBJ2-1; 9 nucleotides line up with TRBD2. Germline lookup yields CDR1 LGHDT and CDR2 YNNKEL (reference sequence). V shed 4 bases, J shed 12 bases, and the junction held 7 bases outside the gene matches. The CDR3 extends over 13 amino acids.

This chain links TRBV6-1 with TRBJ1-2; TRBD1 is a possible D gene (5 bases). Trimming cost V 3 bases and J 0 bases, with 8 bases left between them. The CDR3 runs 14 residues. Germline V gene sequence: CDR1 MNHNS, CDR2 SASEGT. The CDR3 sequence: CASSEGGANYGYTF. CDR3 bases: TGTGCCAGCAGTGAGGGGGGGGCTAACTATGGCTACACCTTC.

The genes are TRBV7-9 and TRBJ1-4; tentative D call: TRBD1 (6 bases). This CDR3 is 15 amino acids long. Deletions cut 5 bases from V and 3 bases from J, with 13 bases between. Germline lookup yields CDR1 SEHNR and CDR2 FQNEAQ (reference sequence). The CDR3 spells CASSIWTASNEKLFF. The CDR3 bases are TGTGCCAGCAGCATCTGGACAGCGTCTAATGAAAAACTGTTTTTT.

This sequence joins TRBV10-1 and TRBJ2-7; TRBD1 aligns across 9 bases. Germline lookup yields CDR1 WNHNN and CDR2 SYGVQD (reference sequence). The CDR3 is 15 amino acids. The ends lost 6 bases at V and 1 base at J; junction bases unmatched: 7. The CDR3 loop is CASSAGTGWSYEQYF. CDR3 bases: TGCGCCAGCAGCGCCGGGACAGGGTGGTCCTACGAGCAGTACTTC.

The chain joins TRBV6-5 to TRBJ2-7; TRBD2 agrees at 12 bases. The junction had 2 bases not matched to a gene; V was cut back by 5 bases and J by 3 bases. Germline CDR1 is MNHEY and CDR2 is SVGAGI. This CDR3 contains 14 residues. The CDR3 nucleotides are TGTGCCAGCAGTATGACTAGCGGGGGCTACGAGCAGTACTTC. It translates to CASSMTSGGYEQYF.

The CDR3 DNA sequence: TGTGCCAGCAGCAACCCCGGACAGTACGAGCAGTACTTC. Translation: CASSNPGQYEQYF. The chain has TRBV27 and TRBJ2-7; D is perhaps TRBD1 (6 bases). Between the trimmed V and J ends, which lost 6 bases and 4 bases, there was a span of 13 bases. This CDR3 spans 13 amino acids. The germline CDR1 and CDR2 sequences are MNHEY and SMNVEV (reference sequence).

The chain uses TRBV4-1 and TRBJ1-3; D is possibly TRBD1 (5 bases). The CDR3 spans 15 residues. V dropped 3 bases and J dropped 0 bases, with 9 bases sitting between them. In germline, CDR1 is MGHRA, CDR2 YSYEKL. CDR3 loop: CASSHRQSSGNTIYF. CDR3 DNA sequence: TGCGCCAGCAGCCACCGACAGTCCTCTGGAAACACCATATATTTT.

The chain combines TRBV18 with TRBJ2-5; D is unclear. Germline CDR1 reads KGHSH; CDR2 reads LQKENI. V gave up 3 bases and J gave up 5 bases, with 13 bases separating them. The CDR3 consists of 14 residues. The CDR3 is CASSPPLLQETQYF. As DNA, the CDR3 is TGTGCCAGCTCACCGCCGTTATTACAGGAGACCCAGTACTTC.

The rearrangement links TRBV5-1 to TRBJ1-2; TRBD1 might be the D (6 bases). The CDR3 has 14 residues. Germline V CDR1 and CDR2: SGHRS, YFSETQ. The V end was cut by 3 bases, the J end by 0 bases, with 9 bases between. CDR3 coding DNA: TGCGCCAGCAGCTGGGACACTACTAACTATGGCTACACCTTC. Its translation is CASSWDTTNYGYTF.

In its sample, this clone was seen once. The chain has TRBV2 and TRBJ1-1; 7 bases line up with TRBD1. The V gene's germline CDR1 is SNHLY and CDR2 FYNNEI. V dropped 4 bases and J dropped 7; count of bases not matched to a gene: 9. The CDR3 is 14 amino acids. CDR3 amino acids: CASSAGDRVGEAFF. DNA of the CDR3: TGTGCCAGCAGTGCGGGCGACAGGGTGGGTGAAGCTTTCTTT.

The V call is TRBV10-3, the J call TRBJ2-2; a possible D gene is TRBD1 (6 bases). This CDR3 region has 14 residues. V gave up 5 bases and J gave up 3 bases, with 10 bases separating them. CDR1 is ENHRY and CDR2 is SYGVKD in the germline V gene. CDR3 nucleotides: TGTGCCATCAGTCTACAGGGCTACACCGGGGAGCTGTTTTTT. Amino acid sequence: CAISLQGYTGELFF.

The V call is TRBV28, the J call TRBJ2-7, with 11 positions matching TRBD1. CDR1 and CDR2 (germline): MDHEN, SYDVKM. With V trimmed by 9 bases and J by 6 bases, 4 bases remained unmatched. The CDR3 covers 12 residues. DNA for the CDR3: TGTGCCAGTAGGACAGGGGGCTTCGAGCAGTACTTC. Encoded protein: CASRTGGFEQYF.

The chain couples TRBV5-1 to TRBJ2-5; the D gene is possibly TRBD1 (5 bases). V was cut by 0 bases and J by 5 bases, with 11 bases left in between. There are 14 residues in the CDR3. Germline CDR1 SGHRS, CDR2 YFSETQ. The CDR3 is CASSLGGLLETQYF. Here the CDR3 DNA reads TGCGCCAGCAGCTTGGGGGGCCTGCTGGAGACCCAGTACTTC.

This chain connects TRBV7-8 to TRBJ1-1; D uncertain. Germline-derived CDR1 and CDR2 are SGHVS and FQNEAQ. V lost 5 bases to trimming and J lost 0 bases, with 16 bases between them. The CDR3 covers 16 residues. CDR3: CASSPAGFGLNTEAFF. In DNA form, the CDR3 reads TGTGCCAGCAGCCCCGCGGGGTTTGGGTTGAACACTGAAGCTTTCTTT.

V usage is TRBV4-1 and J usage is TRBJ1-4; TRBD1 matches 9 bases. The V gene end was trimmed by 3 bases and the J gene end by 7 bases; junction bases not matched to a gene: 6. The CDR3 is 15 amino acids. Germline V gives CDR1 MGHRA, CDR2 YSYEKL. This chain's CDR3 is CASSHPDRGGEKLFF. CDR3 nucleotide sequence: TGCGCCAGCAGCCACCCTGACAGGGGGGGTGAAAAACTGTTTTTT.

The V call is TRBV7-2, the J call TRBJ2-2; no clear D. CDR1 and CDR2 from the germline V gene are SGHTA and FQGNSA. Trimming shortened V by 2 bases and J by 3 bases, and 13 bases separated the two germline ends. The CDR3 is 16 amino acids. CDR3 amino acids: CASSLKFWLDTGELFF. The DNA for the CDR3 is TGTGCCAGCAGCTTAAAGTTTTGGCTTGACACCGGGGAGCTGTTTTTT.